The entry below describes one T cell receptor (beta chain). PCR primers comprised 60 Vbeta and 13 Jbeta primers. Sequenced by immunoSEQ multiplex PCR; TCRdb stores in-frame clones only, minus some. The table records about 190,000 clones, approximately 79% of them present only once. The CDR3 runs 14 residues. From germline, CDR1 is SGHTA and CDR2 FQGNSA. V was pared by 5 bases and J by 8 bases, with 8 bases of the junction left unmatched. The data stem from a study of cytomegalovirus exposure and HLA in healthy donors. The gene calls are TRBV7-2 and TRBJ1-5; 8 bases are shared with TRBD1. This TCR was sampled from a woman aged 18-29 years in good health and CMV-seronegative. The sample comprised PBMCs. CDR3 sequence reads: CASSPTGEVKPQHF. The CDR3 bases are TGTGCCAGCAGCCCGACAGGGGAGGTGAAGCCCCAGCATTTT.